This passage covers 25 T cell receptor beta chains from one sample sequenced in a study of shared clonotypes between healthy human individuals. The assay was immunoSEQ multiplex PCR, and TCRdb's table has in-frame clones only and misses some. The sample comprises just over 2,000,000 clones, 90% to 95% of which are singletons, and under 0.15% rests with the top ten. Sequencing was done on a sample of naive CD4+ T cells sorted from blood. The subset here: CD45RA+ positively selected. The receptors derive from a man aged 18 to 30 in good health.

The chain recombines TRBV28 with TRBJ1-5, with no clear D. The CDR3 runs 16 residues. Trimming stripped 7 bases from V and 1 base from J, with 17 bases between. The germline CDR1 and CDR2 sequences are MDHEN and SYDVKM. The CDR3 nucleotides read TGTGCCAGCACCGAGCCCTGGCCGGTGAGCAATCAGCCCCAGCATTTT. It translates to CASTEPWPVSNQPQHF.

The J gene is TRBJ1-1, the V gene TRBV7-2; D remains unclear. Trimming removed 5 bases at V and 6 bases at J, with 10 bases between. Germline-derived CDR1 and CDR2 are SGHTA and FQGNSA. The CDR3 runs 12 residues. The DNA for the CDR3 is TGTGCCAGCAGCCAGCCGTCCCCTGAAGCTTTCTTT. This codes for CASSQPSPEAFF. The whole variable domain, remainder taken from reference TRBV7-2 and TRBJ1-1, is GAGVSQSPSNKVTEKGKDVELRCDPISGHTALYWYRQSLGQGLEFLIYFQGNSAPDKSGLPSDRFSAERTGGSVSTLTIQRTQQEDSAVYLCASSQPSPEAFFGQGTRLTVV.

This sequence joins TRBV4-1 and TRBJ1-2; 7 bases align to TRBD1. The CDR3 is 15 residues long. CDR1 MGHRA and CDR2 YSYEKL come from the germline V gene. The ends lost 0 bases at V and 4 bases at J; junction bases unmatched: 5. The CDR3 DNA reads TGCGCCAGCAGCCAAGATGGCAGGGGGGCCTATGGCTACACCTTC. Its translation: CASSQDGRGAYGYTF.

The chain uses TRBV6-5 and TRBJ2-1; D assignment may be TRBD1 or TRBD2 (5 bases each). The CDR3 spans 13 residues. Trimming took off 9 bases at V and 1 base at J, with 10 bases between the two ends. Germline V gene data show CDR1 as MNHEY and CDR2 as SVGAGI. Here the CDR3 reads CASRDGSYNEQFF. The CDR3 region has the DNA TGTGCCAGTCGGGACGGATCCTACAATGAGCAGTTCTTC.

The chain uses TRBV6-6 and TRBJ1-6; no definite D call. Looked up from germline, CDR1 is MNHNY and CDR2 is SVGAGI (reference sequence). The CDR3 is 14 residues long. V was cut by 2 bases and J by 4 bases, with 6 bases left in between. The CDR3 loop reads CASSYVRYNSPLHF. CDR3 nucleotides: TGTGCCAGCAGTTACGTCAGATATAATTCACCCCTCCACTTT.

The rearrangement joins TRBV18 to TRBJ2-2, with D hard to call. This CDR3 spans 15 amino acids. CDR1 and CDR2 (germline): KGHSH, LQKENI. Deletions cut 2 bases from V and 5 bases from J, with 12 bases between. Here the CDR3 DNA reads TGTGCCAGCTCACCAAGCCGATTGGAGACCGGGGAGCTGTTTTTT. This encodes CASSPSRLETGELFF.

V and J are TRBV5-1 and TRBJ1-5; no firm D call. Deletions cut 4 bases from V and 4 bases from J, with 12 bases between. Germline V CDR1 and CDR2: SGHRS, YFSETQ. The CDR3 loop spans 14 amino acids. The CDR3 spells CASSPDAMNQPQHF. The CDR3, as DNA: TGCGCCAGCAGCCCCGACGCAATGAATCAGCCCCAGCATTTT. The full variable domain, in which reference TRBV5-1 and TRBJ1-5 provide the parts outside the CDR3, is KAGVTQTPRYLIKTRGQQVTLSCSPISGHRSVSWYQQTPGQGLQFLFEYFSETQRNKGNFPGRFSGRQFSNSRSEMNVSTLELGDSALYLCASSPDAMNQPQHFGDGTRLSIL.

The rearrangement uses TRBV23-1 and TRBJ2-7; the D is unclear. TRBV23-1 belongs to the ORF category, with a function that is uncertain. With 4 bases removed from V and 6 bases from J, the gap between germline ends came to 7 bases. The CDR3 is 11 amino acids. The CDR3 nucleotides read TGCGCCAGCAGTCCGTTCTGCGAGCAGTACTTC. It is translated as CASSPFCEQYF.

In this sample, this clone turned up many times. Other DNA sequences of this sample code for an identical CDR3. V is TRBV4-1 and J is TRBJ1-4; the D is unclear. The CDR3 has 15 residues. Germline V lookup: CDR1 MGHRA, CDR2 YSYEKL. Trimming cost V 5 bases and J 2 bases, with 12 bases left between them. The CDR3 loop reads CASSLNRWTNEKLFF. As DNA, the CDR3 is TGCGCCAGCAGCTTGAACCGGTGGACTAATGAAAAACTGTTTTTT.

The V gene is TRBV19, the J gene TRBJ2-2; D perhaps matches TRBD1 (5 bases). The CDR3 is 15 amino acids. Trimming took off 3 bases at V and 4 bases at J, with 12 bases between the two ends. Germline values: CDR1 LNHDA, CDR2 SQIVND (reference sequence). CDR3 nucleotide sequence: TGTGCCAGTAGTATCGGGCCAGGGTCCACCGGGGAGCTGTTTTTT. Its protein is CASSIGPGSTGELFF.

CDR3 protein: CAISEQGEVADTQYF. In nucleotides, the CDR3 is TGTGCCATCAGTGAACAGGGTGAAGTTGCAGATACGCAGTATTTT. The gene calls are TRBV10-3 and TRBJ2-3, with D possibly TRBD1 on 6 matching bases. CDR1 is ENHRY and CDR2 is SYGVKD in the germline V gene. V was shortened by 3 bases and J by 4 bases, with 14 bases between the two germline ends. CDR3 length: 15 amino acids.

About this clone itself: Other DNA sequences from this sample encode an identical CDR3 as well. This rearrangement joins TRBV10-3 to TRBJ2-5; D gene unclear. In germline, CDR1 is ENHRY, CDR2 SYGVKD. This CDR3 is built from 12 residues. V lost 0 bases to trimming and J lost 5 bases, with 4 bases between them. CDR3 region: CAISESPETQYF. The CDR3 DNA follows: TGTGCCATCAGTGAGTCGCCGGAGACCCAGTACTTC.

V usage is TRBV10-3 and J usage is TRBJ2-2, with D unclear. Germline CDR1 ENHRY, CDR2 SYGVKD. The CDR3 totals 14 residues. V was clipped by 6 bases and J by 0 bases, with 8 bases between them. The CDR3 reads CAIRSEANTGELFF. The CDR3 DNA follows: TGTGCCATCAGAAGTGAAGCGAACACCGGGGAGCTGTTTTTT.

In the case of this clone: Other DNA sequences within the sample encode an identical CDR3. This chain connects TRBV2 to TRBJ2-1; D unclear. The germline V and J ends were trimmed by 2 bases and 9 bases, with 5 bases remaining between them. Germline assignment: CDR1 SNHLY and CDR2 FYNNEI. CDR3 length: 11 residues. DNA for the CDR3: TGTGCCAGCAGTGAAAGGAGTGAGCAGTTCTTC. Translating gives CASSERSEQFF.

This rearrangement joins TRBV11-1 to TRBJ2-3; D might be TRBD1 or TRBD2, each matching 5 bases. With 2 bases removed from V and 2 bases from J, the gap between germline ends came to 11 bases. CDR3 length: 15 amino acids. Germline CDR1 is SGHAT and CDR2 is FQDESV (reference sequence). The CDR3 sequence is CASSLQPGLTDTQYF. CDR3 coding DNA: TGTGCCAGCAGCTTACAGCCGGGGCTCACAGATACGCAGTATTTT. Based on the CDR3 plus reference TRBV11-1 and TRBJ2-3, the full variable domain is EAEVAQSPRYKITEKSQAVAFWCDPISGHATLYWYRQILGQGPELLVQFQDESVVDDSQLPKDRFSAERLKGVDSTLKIQPAELGDSAMYLCASSLQPGLTDTQYFGPGTRLTVL.

V gene TRBV7-2 combines with J gene TRBJ2-2; 12 bases fit TRBD1. Germline CDR1 reads SGHTA; CDR2 reads FQGNSA. There are 17 residues in the CDR3. V shed 5 bases, J shed 3 bases, and the junction held 7 bases outside the gene matches. This chain's CDR3 is CASSLQGQGADTGELFF. The CDR3 region has the DNA TGTGCCAGCAGCCTGCAGGGACAGGGGGCGGACACCGGGGAGCTGTTTTTT.

The rearrangement joins TRBV27 to TRBJ1-2; D remains unclear. CDR3 length: 10 amino acids. CDR1 MNHEY and CDR2 SMNVEV come from the germline V gene (reference sequence). The CDR3 protein is CVPGLYGYTF. For the CDR3, the DNA is TGTGTCCCCGGACTTTATGGCTACACCTTC.

CDR3 region: CASSFRSTNQETQYF. The CDR3 coding sequence is TGTGCCAGCAGCTTCAGAAGTACAAACCAAGAGACCCAGTACTTC. The V and J genes are TRBV11-2 and TRBJ2-5; no definite D call. Germline V gene sequence: CDR1 SGHAT, CDR2 FQNNGV. Trimming stripped 3 bases from V and 0 bases from J, with 11 bases between. CDR3 length equals 15 residues.

This clone turned up a few times. The sample holds other DNA sequences that translate to the same CDR3. This chain connects TRBV2 to TRBJ1-6; D is unclear. CDR3 length equals 12 residues. Germline CDR1 and CDR2: SNHLY and FYNNEI. The V and J ends lost 6 bases and 3 bases respectively, with 3 bases between them. The CDR3 DNA reads TGTGCCAGCAGAGGCTATAATTCACCCCTCCACTTT. Its translation: CASRGYNSPLHF. Full variable domain (rest looked up from reference TRBV2 and TRBJ1-6): EPEVTQTPSHQVTQMGQEVILRCVPISNHLYFYWYRQILGQKVEFLVSFYNNEISEKSEIFDDQFSVERPDGSNFTLKIRSTKLEDSAMYFCASRGYNSPLHFGNGTRLTVT.

The chain uses TRBV30 and TRBJ1-2; TRBD1 might be the D (6 bases). V dropped 5 bases and J dropped 5 bases, with 15 bases sitting between them. From germline, CDR1 is GTSNPN and CDR2 SVGIG (reference sequence). This CDR3 region has 13 residues. This CDR3 reads CAWDRRTAYGYTF. The CDR3 DNA is TGTGCCTGGGATCGGAGGACAGCGTATGGCTACACCTTC.

The CDR3 loop reads CASSPRGGGDTGELFF. CDR3 in DNA: TGTGCCAGCAGCCCCCGTGGAGGAGGGGACACCGGGGAGCTGTTTTTT. This chain joins TRBV7-9 and TRBJ2-2; perhaps TRBD2 as D (6 bases). The CDR3 runs to 16 residues. The germline V and J ends were trimmed by 5 bases and 3 bases, with 16 bases remaining between them. Germline V gene lookup returns CDR1 SEHNR and CDR2 FQNEAQ (reference sequence). The full variable domain, completed using reference TRBV7-9 and TRBJ2-2, is DTGVSQNPRHKITKRGQNVTFRCDPISEHNRLYWYRQTLGQGPEFLTYFQNEAQLEKSRLLSDRFSAERPKGSFSTLEIQRTEQGDSAMYLCASSPRGGGDTGELFFGEGSRLTVL.

This chain joins TRBV18 and TRBJ2-7; maybe TRBD2 (6 bases). The germline V and J ends were trimmed by 6 bases and 1 base, with 16 bases remaining between them. This CDR3 region has 15 residues. Per the germline V gene, CDR1 is KGHSH and CDR2 is LQKENI. The CDR3 reads CASSRSSRESYEQYF. The DNA for the CDR3 is TGTGCCAGCTCTCGATCCAGCCGGGAGTCCTACGAGCAGTACTTC. The full variable domain, rest sourced from reference TRBV18 and TRBJ2-7, is NAGVMQNPRHLVRRRGQEARLRCSPMKGHSHVYWYRQLPEEGLKFMVYLQKENIIDESGMPKERFSAEFPKEGPSILRIQQVVRGDSAAYFCASSRSSRESYEQYFGPGTRLTVT.

The V call is TRBV14, the J call TRBJ2-2, with D perhaps assigned TRBD1 or TRBD2 (5 bases each). Germline V gene lookup returns CDR1 SGHDN and CDR2 FVKESK. V dropped 1 base and J dropped 6 bases, with 21 bases sitting between them. CDR3 size: 18 residues. For the CDR3, the DNA is TGTGCCAGCAGCCAAGCCAGTATCGGGGCCCCTTTTCCCGGGGAGCTGTTTTTT. Residues: CASSQASIGAPFPGELFF. The full variable domain, completed using reference TRBV14 and TRBJ2-2, is EAGVTQFPSHSVIEKGQTVTLRCDPISGHDNLYWYRRVMGKEIKFLLHFVKESKQDESGMPNNRFLAERTGGTYSTLKVQPAELEDSGVYFCASSQASIGAPFPGELFFGEGSRLTVL.

The chain couples TRBV6-6 to TRBJ2-3; D unclear. The V gene lost 7 bases and the J gene lost 8 bases, with 13 bases spanning the gap. The CDR3 consists of 12 residues. CDR1 and CDR2 from the germline V gene are MNHNY and SVGAGI (reference sequence). The CDR3 nucleotides are TGTGCCAGCACCGGGCCTTCAGGTACGCAGTATTTT. Amino acid sequence: CASTGPSGTQYF.

The chain joins TRBV7-9 to TRBJ2-7, with D perhaps matching TRBD1 (6 bases). V lost 3 bases and J 0 bases, leaving 9 bases between the germline ends. Per the germline V gene, CDR1 is SEHNR and CDR2 is FQNEAQ (reference sequence). This CDR3 comprises 14 residues. This CDR3 is CASSFTGSSYEQYF. The CDR3 region has the DNA TGTGCCAGCAGCTTTACAGGGAGCTCCTACGAGCAGTACTTC.